Sequencing of this T cell receptor beta chain was carried out in a study of T-cell reconstitution after alpha-beta-depleted transplantation in children. Between the trimmed V and J ends, which lost 4 bases and 1 base, there was a span of 17 bases. The CDR3 runs to 17 residues. Germline-derived CDR1 and CDR2 are SGHVS and FQNEAQ. This clonotype was counted between two and nine times. Unique molecular identifiers were incorporated during preparation of the TCRbeta library. TCRdb ran MiXCR on the PCR reads and lists one entry per CDR3 protein. The sample contains roughly 500,000 distinct CDR3 sequences, approximately 16% of which appear only once.

The sequencing used PBMCs from the stem cell graft donor, collected from the stem cell graft. V gene TRBV7-8 combines with J gene TRBJ1-5; D is perhaps TRBD1 (6 bases). This TCR was recovered from a human donor who donated a stem cell graft to a child with acute lymphoblastic leukemia. CDR3 in DNA: TGTGCCAGCAGCTCTTTCCCGCACAGGGAAAGCAATCAGCCCCAGCATTTT. It yields the protein CASSSFPHRESNQPQHF.